Below, 17 T cell receptor beta chains from the same sample are listed, as sequenced in a study of identical twins. TCRdb analysed the 5' RACE reads with MiXCR anew, one entry per CDR3 protein. The sample yields about 690,000 distinct CDR3 sequences, around 5.7% seen once. Sequenced input: naive T cells sorted from blood. The receptors were gathered from a man aged 18 to 29 in good health.

This clonotype was seen a few times. The chain carries TRBV20-1 and TRBJ2-7; 9 bases fit TRBD2. V lost 3 bases, J lost 6 bases, and 3 bases stayed unmatched. The CDR3 sequence is 12 residues long. The germline V gene encodes CDR1 DFQATT and CDR2 SNEGSKA (reference sequence). The CDR3 DNA follows: TGCAGTGCTAGTATACTAGCGGGCGAGCAGTACGTC. This encodes CSASILAGEQYV.

V usage is TRBV12-3 or TRBV12-4 and J usage is TRBJ1-5, with D possibly being TRBD1 (5 bases). The CDR3 runs to 15 residues. V was trimmed by 1 base and J by 2 bases, leaving 9 bases between them. The CDR3 region has the DNA TGTGCCAGCAGTTTAGGGGGGAATGGCAATCAGCCCCAGCATTTT. It yields the protein CASSLGGNGNQPQHF.

There are many counts of this clonotype. This rearrangement joins TRBV6-2 or TRBV6-3 to TRBJ2-3; 8 bases map to TRBD2. This CDR3 has 16 residues. The V and J ends lost 2 bases and 0 bases, in that order; junction bases with no gene match: 4. The germline CDR1 and CDR2 sequences are MNHEY and SVGEGT. CDR3 protein: CASSYGPSGSTDTQYF. In DNA form, the CDR3 reads TGTGCCAGCAGTTACGGTCCTAGCGGGAGCACAGATACGCAGTATTTT.

This clonotype was observed at least ten times. The J gene is TRBJ2-7, the V gene TRBV20-1, with D possibly matching TRBD1 (5 bases). Between the trimmed V and J ends, which lost 3 bases and 0 bases, there was a span of 15 bases. The CDR3 contains 15 residues. Germline CDR1 and CDR2: DFQATT and SNEGSKA (reference sequence). CDR3 coding DNA: TGCAGTGCTAGGGGGCCCCAAAGGGGCTCCTACGAGCAGTACTTC. It codes for CSARGPQRGSYEQYF.

This clonotype came up many times. This chain joins TRBV4-3 and TRBJ2-2; TRBD1 agrees at 7 bases. The ends lost 4 bases at V and 8 bases at J; junction bases unmatched: 7. From germline, CDR1 is LGHNA and CDR2 YSLEER. The CDR3 has 14 amino acids. The CDR3 sequence: CASSRTGVVGELFF. Written as DNA, the CDR3 is TGCGCCAGCAGCCGTACAGGGGTGGTAGGGGAGCTGTTTTTT.

The chain joins TRBV5-1 to TRBJ2-1, with D possibly TRBD2 on 5 matching bases. This CDR3 has 15 residues. V was clipped by 4 bases and J by 2 bases, with 13 bases between them. CDR1 SGHRS and CDR2 YFSETQ come from the germline V gene. This CDR3 reads CASSIERYTYNEQFF. CDR3 nucleotide sequence: TGCGCCAGCAGCATAGAGCGGTACACCTACAATGAGCAGTTCTTC.

In this sample, this clonotype turned up many times. V and J are TRBV29-1 and TRBJ1-2, with TRBD1 identical over 7 bases. CDR3 length: 13 residues. V was clipped by 7 bases and J by 2 bases; unmatched bases: 7. The germline V gene has CDR1 SQVTM and CDR2 ANQGSEA. CDR3 coding DNA: TGCAGCGGGGGACCGGGACAGAACTATGGCTACACCTTC. It specifies CSGGPGQNYGYTF. Together with reference TRBV29-1 and TRBJ1-2, the CDR3 gives the full variable domain: SAVISQKPSRDICQRGTSLTIQCQVDSQVTMMFWYRQQPGQSLTLIATANQGSEATYESGFVIDKFPISRPNLTFSTLTVSNMSPEDSSIYLCSGGPGQNYGYTFGSGTRLTVV.

This clonotype was observed a few times. This chain joins TRBV10-3 and TRBJ2-2, with TRBD1 matching 11 bases. The CDR3 runs to 17 residues. The ends lost 10 bases at V and 2 bases at J; junction bases unmatched: 12. In germline, CDR1 is ENHRY, CDR2 SYGVKD. The CDR3 region has the DNA TGTGCCACCCGGAGAGGGACAGGGGGTAGCAACACCGGGGAGCTGTTTTTT. The encoded protein is CATRRGTGGSNTGELFF.

The V gene is TRBV11-3, the J gene TRBJ2-3; no clear D. Per the germline V gene, CDR1 is SGHNT and CDR2 is YENEEA. The germline V and J ends were trimmed by 1 base and 4 bases, with 9 bases remaining between them. This CDR3 has 14 residues. CDR3 nucleotides: TGTGCCAGCAGCTTAGGTTGGGCGTCAGATACGCAGTATTTT. It yields the protein CASSLGWASDTQYF.

The J gene is TRBJ2-6, the V gene TRBV24-1; 7 positions agree with TRBD1. The CDR3 consists of 16 residues. Germline V gene data show CDR1 as KGHDR and CDR2 as SFDVKD. The trim removed 5 bases at V and 3 bases at J, leaving 6 bases unmatched. CDR3 amino acids: CATSAEGAFGANVLTF. The CDR3 DNA reads TGTGCCACCAGTGCCGAGGGGGCGTTTGGGGCCAACGTCCTGACTTTC.

This clonotype was seen repeatedly, ten times or more. The V and J genes are TRBV6-1 and TRBJ2-1; 7 nucleotides align to TRBD2. With V trimmed by 3 bases and J by 4 bases, 9 bases remained unmatched. Germline V gives CDR1 MNHNS, CDR2 SASEGT. The CDR3 runs to 16 residues. The CDR3 DNA sequence: TGTGCCAGCAGTGACCATATTGGCGGGAGTTACAATGAGCAGTTCTTC. Its protein product is CASSDHIGGSYNEQFF.

The chain recombines TRBV6-1 with TRBJ2-2; D might be TRBD1 (6 bases). V was clipped by 4 bases and J by 5 bases, with 17 bases between them. The CDR3 is 16 residues long. Germline lookup yields CDR1 MNHNS and CDR2 SASEGT. CDR3 nucleotides: TGTGCCAGCAGTGCGTACAGGGCCCCGGGGACCGGGGAGCTGTTTTTT. Its translation: CASSAYRAPGTGELFF.

In the case of this clonotype: A read error may be the cause here, since a much bigger clone is one base away. This sequence joins TRBV6-1 and TRBJ1-1; D is unresolved. Germline values: CDR1 MNHNS, CDR2 SASEGT. Trimming cost V 6 bases and J 4 bases, with 6 bases left between them. This CDR3 spans 11 amino acids. The DNA of the CDR3 is TGTGCCAGCAGAGCCGGCACTGAAGCTTTCTTT. It translates to CASRAGTEAFF.

This clonotype was counted many times. The V gene is TRBV12-3 or TRBV12-4, the J gene TRBJ1-4; 9 bases map to TRBD1. The CDR3 consists of 14 residues. Unmatched junction bases numbered 5, after V lost 4 bases and J lost 8 bases. The DNA for the CDR3 is TGTGCCAGCAGTTACAGGGGGCTCAACGAAAAACTGTTTTTT. Its protein is CASSYRGLNEKLFF.

V and J are TRBV5-1 and TRBJ1-1; 7 positions agree with TRBD1. The germline CDR1 and CDR2 sequences are SGHRS and YFSETQ. With 7 bases clipped from V and 4 bases from J, the junction kept 13 bases outside the gene matches. There are 15 residues in the CDR3. CDR3 sequence: CASESGGGSGTEAFF. The CDR3 DNA sequence: TGCGCCAGCGAATCAGGGGGAGGATCGGGCACTGAAGCTTTCTTT. Combining the CDR3 with reference TRBV5-1 and TRBJ1-1 gives the whole variable domain KAGVTQTPRYLIKTRGQQVTLSCSPISGHRSVSWYQQTPGQGLQFLFEYFSETQRNKGNFPGRFSGRQFSNSRSEMNVSTLELGDSALYLCASESGGGSGTEAFFGQGTRLTVV.

Only a few counts were recorded for this clonotype. The chain joins TRBV18 to TRBJ1-1; the match to TRBD1 covers 8 bases. CDR1 and CDR2 (germline): KGHSH, LQKENI. After removal of 5 bases from V and 1 base from J, the junction contained 12 bases not matched to a gene. The CDR3 loop spans 17 amino acids. CDR3 protein: CASSADRGTTRNTEAFF. The CDR3 DNA reads TGTGCCAGCTCAGCCGACAGGGGCACCACCCGGAACACTGAAGCTTTCTTT.

As for this clonotype: One junction end disagrees with the germline gene, perhaps due to a read error. DNA for the CDR3: TGTGCCAGCGGTTTTGAGGGACCTTATGGCTACACCTTC. Protein product: CASGFEGPYGYTF. The chain carries TRBV12-3 or TRBV12-4 and TRBJ1-2, with D possibly matching TRBD1 (5 bases). There are 13 residues in the CDR3.